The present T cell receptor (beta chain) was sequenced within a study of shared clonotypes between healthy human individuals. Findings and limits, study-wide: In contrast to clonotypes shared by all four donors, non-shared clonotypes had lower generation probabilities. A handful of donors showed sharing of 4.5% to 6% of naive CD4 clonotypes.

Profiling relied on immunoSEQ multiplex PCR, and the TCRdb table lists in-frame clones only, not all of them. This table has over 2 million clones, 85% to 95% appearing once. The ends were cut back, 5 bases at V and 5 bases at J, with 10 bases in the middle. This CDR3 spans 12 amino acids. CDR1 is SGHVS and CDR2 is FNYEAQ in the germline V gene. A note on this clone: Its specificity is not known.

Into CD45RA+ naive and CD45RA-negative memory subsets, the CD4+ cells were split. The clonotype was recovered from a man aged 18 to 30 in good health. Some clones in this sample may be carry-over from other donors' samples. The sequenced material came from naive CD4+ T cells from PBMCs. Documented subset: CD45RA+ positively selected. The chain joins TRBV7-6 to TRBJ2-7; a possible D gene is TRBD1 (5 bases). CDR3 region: CASSGRQNEQYF. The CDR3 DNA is TGTGCCAGCAGCGGTCGACAGAACGAGCAGTACTTC.